A selection of T cell receptor beta chains follows, all from one sample in a study of OX40 agonist ivuxolimab in advanced cancers. The table came from immunoSEQ multiplex PCR; TCRdb's copy has only in-frame clones and leaves some out. The sample lists roughly 67,000 clones, approximately 91% occurring once. The source was CD4+ or CD8+ T cells sorted from blood, collected in a trial of the OX40 agonist ivuxolimab. These receptors came from an adult with an advanced solid tumor such as melanoma, head and neck, liver or kidney cancer. The CDR3 runs from the conserved cysteine through the conserved F or W. Fields, in order: clone size, J gene, V gene, D gene, CDR3 DNA, CDR3 protein. A D gene is named only where the DNA matches it firmly. Only some rows state a clone size, as once, few, many or a class for expanded clones.

size: .; J: TRBJ2-1; V: TRBV9; D: .; DNA: TGTGCCAGCGTCTGGACCAGCTCCTACAATGAGCAGTTCTTC; CDR3: CASVWTSSYNEQFF
size: .; J: TRBJ1-2; V: TRBV28; D: TRBD1; DNA: TGTGCCAGCAGTTTACGGGACAGGCTCTATGGCTACACCTTC; CDR3: CASSLRDRLYGYTF
size: .; J: TRBJ2-5; V: TRBV9; D: .; DNA: TGTGCCAGCAGCGTTAGCGGACAAGAGACCCAGTACTTC; CDR3: CASSVSGQETQYF
size: .; J: TRBJ1-5; V: TRBV6-5; D: .; DNA: TGTGCCAGCAGGGCGGGGGCTTTGGGGAATCAGCCCCAGCATTTT; CDR3: CASRAGALGNQPQHF
size: .; J: TRBJ2-1; V: TRBV5-6; D: .; DNA: TGTGCCAGCAGCTTCAGGGTGGGGGTTTACAATGAGCAGTTCTTC; CDR3: CASSFRVGVYNEQFF
size: once; J: TRBJ2-3; V: TRBV2; D: TRBD2; DNA: TGTGCCAGCAGTCGACTAGCGGTGAGCACAGATACGCAGTATTTT; CDR3: CASSRLAVSTDTQYF
size: .; J: TRBJ1-1; V: TRBV6-5; D: .; DNA: TGTGCCAGCCGTAAAGGGGCACGGACGAACACTGAAGCTTTCTTT; CDR3: CASRKGARTNTEAFF
size: .; J: TRBJ2-1; V: TRBV15; D: TRBD1; DNA: TGTGCCACCAGCAGAGAATTGGGGACAGGGGGTTTTGAGCAGTTCTTC; CDR3: CATSRELGTGGFEQFF
size: .; J: TRBJ2-3; V: TRBV6-5; D: .; DNA: TGTGCCAGCAGTTACTCGTTGGTTAGCACAGATACGCAGTATTTT; CDR3: CASSYSLVSTDTQYF
size: .; J: TRBJ1-6; V: TRBV5-4; D: .; DNA: TGTGCCAGCAGCTCCGGGGGGGCCCCTGGTTCACCCCTCCACTTT; CDR3: CASSSGGAPGSPLHF
size: .; J: TRBJ2-5; V: TRBV14; D: .; DNA: TGTGCCAGCAGCCTACGGGAGTACCAAGAGACCCAGTACTTC; CDR3: CASSLREYQETQYF
size: .; J: TRBJ2-2; V: TRBV19; D: .; DNA: TGTGCCAGTAGTACGACCTGGAACACCGGGGAGCTGTTTTTT; CDR3: CASSTTWNTGELFF
size: .; J: TRBJ2-7; V: TRBV30; D: .; DNA: TGTGCCTGGAGCACGCTGTCCCGGGTTATCCTCGAGCAGTACTTC; CDR3: CAWSTLSRVILEQYF
size: once; J: TRBJ2-7; V: TRBV7-9; D: .; DNA: TGTGCCAGCAGCTTAGTCGCGGGCGAGCAGTACTTC; CDR3: CASSLVAGEQYF
size: .; J: TRBJ1-1; V: TRBV18; D: TRBD1; DNA: TGTGCCAGCTCACCAAACAGGGGGCAGGACACTGAAGCTTTCTTT; CDR3: CASSPNRGQDTEAFF
size: .; J: TRBJ2-1; V: TRBV29-1; D: TRBD1; DNA: TGCAGCGCGGAATTCGGGGACAGGGGCCTTAATGAGCAGTTCTTC; CDR3: CSAEFGDRGLNEQFF
size: .; J: TRBJ1-1; V: TRBV18; D: TRBD1; DNA: TGTGCCAGCTCACCCGGGACAGCAACTGAAGCTTTCTTT; CDR3: CASSPGTATEAFF
size: .; J: TRBJ2-2; V: TRBV30; D: .; DNA: TGTGCCTGGACTTGGTCCATCGGGGAGCTGTTTTTT; CDR3: CAWTWSIGELFF
size: .; J: TRBJ2-1; V: TRBV9; D: .; DNA: TGTGCCAGCAGCGTATGGGCGGACTCCTACAATGAGCAGTTCTTC; CDR3: CASSVWADSYNEQFF
size: .; J: TRBJ2-4; V: TRBV19; D: .; DNA: TGTGCCAGTAGTAACAGACAGACCAAAAACATTCAGTACTTC; CDR3: CASSNRQTKNIQYF
size: once; J: TRBJ1-2; V: TRBV27; D: TRBD1; DNA: TGTGCCAGCAGTTTGAGGGGGCGCGTAGCCTATGGCTACACCTTC; CDR3: CASSLRGRVAYGYTF
size: few; J: TRBJ2-1; V: TRBV7-7; D: TRBD2; DNA: TGTGCTAGCAGCTTAAGTAGCGGGGCGAGCTCCTACAATGAGCAGTTCTTC; CDR3: CASSLSSGASSYNEQFF
size: once; J: TRBJ1-1; V: TRBV4-2; D: TRBD1; DNA: TGTGCCAGCAGCGAAAACAGGGGGCGGACTGAAGCTTTCTTT; CDR3: CASSENRGRTEAFF